This is a list of T cell receptor beta chains from one sample in a study of molecular identifiers for immune sequencing clone quantification. MiXCR, applied by TCRdb to the PCR reads, yields one record per CDR3 protein. The data contain 490,000 or so distinct CDR3 sequences, over 20% of them singletons. Sequences were obtained from naive CD8+ T cells from blood, with Jurkat cell RNA spiked in. These TCRs come from a human donor in good health. Some libraries in this study had Jurkat cell RNA spiked in. Both conserved end residues are part of each CDR3. The order of the fields is clone size, V gene, J gene, D gene, CDR3 DNA, CDR3 protein. A D gene is named only where the DNA matches it firmly. The size entry is marked missing in some rows and otherwise reads once, few, many or a size class.

abundance: -; v_gene: TRBV28; j_gene: TRBJ2-7; d_gene: -; CDR3nt: TGTGCCAGCAGTTTACCCATTGAGGCCTACGAGCAGTACTTC; CDR3aa: CASSLPIEAYEQYF
abundance: -; v_gene: TRBV12-3/TRBV12-4; j_gene: TRBJ2-7; d_gene: TRBD1; CDR3nt: TGTGCCAGCAGTTTCCCCGACAGGGGAGTCTACGAGCAGTACTTC; CDR3aa: CASSFPDRGVYEQYF
abundance: many; v_gene: TRBV29-1; j_gene: TRBJ2-5; d_gene: -; CDR3nt: TGCAGCGGGTGGTGGCAAGAGACCCAGTACTTC; CDR3aa: CSGWWQETQYF
abundance: -; v_gene: TRBV2; j_gene: TRBJ1-6; d_gene: -; CDR3nt: TGTGCCAGCAGTGAATGGGGGCGAATGAATTCACCCCTCCACTTT; CDR3aa: CASSEWGRMNSPLHF
abundance: many; v_gene: TRBV14; j_gene: TRBJ2-3; d_gene: -; CDR3nt: TGTGCCAGCAGCCCGGGGCGCACAGATACGCAGTATTTT; CDR3aa: CASSPGRTDTQYF
abundance: many; v_gene: TRBV7-9; j_gene: TRBJ1-5; d_gene: -; CDR3nt: TGTGCCAGCAGCGAGGACACATATCAGCCCCAGCATTTT; CDR3aa: CASSEDTYQPQHF
abundance: few; v_gene: TRBV6-5; j_gene: TRBJ1-1; d_gene: -; CDR3nt: TGTGCCAGCAGTTACGACAGTGGCACTGAAGCTTTCTTT; CDR3aa: CASSYDSGTEAFF
abundance: few; v_gene: TRBV11-2; j_gene: TRBJ2-5; d_gene: -; CDR3nt: TGTGCCAGCAGCTTAGGAATCGATAACCAAGATAGCCAAGAGACCCAGTACTTC; CDR3aa: CASSLGIDNQDSQETQYF
abundance: -; v_gene: TRBV4-1; j_gene: TRBJ2-7; d_gene: -; CDR3nt: TGCCCCAGCAGCCAGAGACAGGGAGGCTCCTACGAGCAGTACTTC; CDR3aa: CPSSQRQGGSYEQYF
abundance: few; v_gene: TRBV5-1; j_gene: TRBJ2-5; d_gene: -; CDR3nt: TGCGCCAGCGGCCTTCCTTGGGTAGCAGGGACCGTACAAGAGACCCAGTACTTC; CDR3aa: CASGLPWVAGTVQETQYF
abundance: -; v_gene: TRBV6-5; j_gene: TRBJ2-2; d_gene: -; CDR3nt: TGTGCCAGCAGTTACGGGGGGCATGGCACCGGGGAGCTGTTTTTT; CDR3aa: CASSYGGHGTGELFF
abundance: many; v_gene: TRBV7-3; j_gene: TRBJ2-2; d_gene: -; CDR3nt: TGTGCCAGCAGCTTAACGCTGACTGTCGGAGAGCTGTTTTTT; CDR3aa: CASSLTLTVGELFF
abundance: -; v_gene: TRBV4-3; j_gene: TRBJ2-3; d_gene: -; CDR3nt: TGCGCCAGCAGCCAAACTAACAGGTTTCCGCAGTATTTT; CDR3aa: CASSQTNRFPQYF
abundance: -; v_gene: TRBV12-3/TRBV12-4; j_gene: TRBJ2-3; d_gene: -; CDR3nt: TGTGCCAGCAGATCTAGTTTCGGGGGCCTAACGGGCTCAGATACGCAGTATTTT; CDR3aa: CASRSSFGGLTGSDTQYF
abundance: many; v_gene: TRBV6-2/TRBV6-3; j_gene: TRBJ1-1; d_gene: -; CDR3nt: TGTGCCAGCAGATTTCCCCCGGTTGAAGCTTTCTTT; CDR3aa: CASRFPPVEAFF
abundance: few; v_gene: TRBV7-6; j_gene: TRBJ1-1; d_gene: -; CDR3nt: TGTGCCAGCAGCTTAGGTGTTGGGCTGGGGGAAGCTTTCTTT; CDR3aa: CASSLGVGLGEAFF
abundance: -; v_gene: TRBV6-2/TRBV6-3; j_gene: TRBJ2-1; d_gene: -; CDR3nt: TGTGCCAGCAGTTACGTGGGGCCTGAGCAGTTCTTC; CDR3aa: CASSYVGPEQFF
abundance: -; v_gene: TRBV4-2; j_gene: TRBJ2-7; d_gene: -; CDR3nt: TGTGCCAGCAGCCCGCAAAGACTGGATCACTCCCCCCTCTACGAGCAGTACTTC; CDR3aa: CASSPQRLDHSPLYEQYF
abundance: -; v_gene: TRBV4-3; j_gene: TRBJ1-4; d_gene: TRBD1; CDR3nt: TGCGCCAGCAGCCAAGAATCAGGGGGGTGGGAAAAACTGTTTTTT; CDR3aa: CASSQESGGWEKLFF
abundance: few; v_gene: TRBV7-9; j_gene: TRBJ1-3; d_gene: TRBD1; CDR3nt: TGTGCCAGCACCAACGATGGGACCGGGACAGAGATATATTTT; CDR3aa: CASTNDGTGTEIYF
abundance: -; v_gene: TRBV19; j_gene: TRBJ2-3; d_gene: TRBD2; CDR3nt: TGTGCCAATAGTAAGACTAGCGGGGGAGCAGATACGCAGTATTTT; CDR3aa: CANSKTSGGADTQYF
abundance: -; v_gene: TRBV29-1; j_gene: TRBJ2-1; d_gene: -; CDR3nt: TGCAGCGTTGCCGCGCCCAGGATGGGGTATGAGCAGTTCTTC; CDR3aa: CSVAAPRMGYEQFF
abundance: few; v_gene: TRBV2; j_gene: TRBJ2-5; d_gene: TRBD2; CDR3nt: TGTGCCAGCGCCCCCCTAGCGGGAGAATACCAAGAGACCCAGTACTTC; CDR3aa: CASAPLAGEYQETQYF
abundance: -; v_gene: TRBV5-6; j_gene: TRBJ2-7; d_gene: TRBD1; CDR3nt: TGTGCCAGCAGCTTGGTTCGGACAGGGACCTACGAGCAGTACTTC; CDR3aa: CASSLVRTGTYEQYF
abundance: few; v_gene: TRBV5-1; j_gene: TRBJ2-7; d_gene: -; CDR3nt: TGCGCCAGCAGCTTGAGTTACGGGGCGATCGAGCAGTACTTC; CDR3aa: CASSLSYGAIEQYF
abundance: -; v_gene: TRBV21-1; j_gene: TRBJ2-5; d_gene: -; CDR3nt: TGTGCCAGCAGCAAATCATGGCAGGGTGGTTCGGTTGACCAAGAGACCCAGTACTTC; CDR3aa: CASSKSWQGGSVDQETQYF
abundance: few; v_gene: TRBV4-1; j_gene: TRBJ2-7; d_gene: TRBD1; CDR3nt: TGCGCCAGCAGCCAAGATCCCGGGGGACAGGCGATGTACGAGCAGTACTTC; CDR3aa: CASSQDPGGQAMYEQYF
abundance: -; v_gene: TRBV4-1; j_gene: TRBJ2-3; d_gene: TRBD2; CDR3nt: TGCGCCAGCAGCCGGGGGACTAGCGGGGGGTCTCATACGCAGTATTTT; CDR3aa: CASSRGTSGGSHTQYF
abundance: many; v_gene: TRBV2; j_gene: TRBJ2-3; d_gene: TRBD2; CDR3nt: TGTGCCAGCAAAAAGCGGGGGGTGGATACGCAGTATTTT; CDR3aa: CASKKRGVDTQYF
abundance: many; v_gene: TRBV14; j_gene: TRBJ2-7; d_gene: -; CDR3nt: TGTGCCAGCAGCCAAGGTATGGGAGCCGAGCAGTACTTC; CDR3aa: CASSQGMGAEQYF
abundance: -; v_gene: TRBV30; j_gene: TRBJ2-3; d_gene: TRBD2; CDR3nt: TGTGCCTGGAGCATCGAAGCGGGAGCTTGGGCAGATACGCAGTATTTT; CDR3aa: CAWSIEAGAWADTQYF
abundance: -; v_gene: TRBV5-1; j_gene: TRBJ2-1; d_gene: TRBD2; CDR3nt: TGCGCCAGCAGCTTGGTGGGACTAGCGGGGGTGGTTAATGAGCAGTTCTTC; CDR3aa: CASSLVGLAGVVNEQFF
abundance: many; v_gene: TRBV7-6; j_gene: TRBJ2-5; d_gene: TRBD2; CDR3nt: TGTGCCAGCAGCTCTCTTAGCGGGCGTAAAGAGACCCAGTACTTC; CDR3aa: CASSSLSGRKETQYF
abundance: many; v_gene: TRBV14; j_gene: TRBJ2-7; d_gene: TRBD1; CDR3nt: TGTGCCAGCAGCCAATCGGGACAGGGGGTCCGGTACGAGCAGTACTTC; CDR3aa: CASSQSGQGVRYEQYF
abundance: many; v_gene: TRBV7-9; j_gene: TRBJ2-3; d_gene: -; CDR3nt: TGTGCCAGCAGCTTAGTGGGCTTCGGCACAGATACGCAGTATTTT; CDR3aa: CASSLVGFGTDTQYF
abundance: many; v_gene: TRBV7-9; j_gene: TRBJ1-2; d_gene: -; CDR3nt: TGTGCCAGCAGCTTAGGATCCGCGGATCCCGGAGGCTACACCTTC; CDR3aa: CASSLGSADPGGYTF
abundance: many; v_gene: TRBV15; j_gene: TRBJ1-1; d_gene: -; CDR3nt: TGTGCCACCAGCAGGCGGGGGGGTCGGACTGAAGCTTTCTTT; CDR3aa: CATSRRGGRTEAFF
abundance: many; v_gene: TRBV20-1; j_gene: TRBJ2-7; d_gene: TRBD1; CDR3nt: TGCAGCGCCAGGGACAGGTCCTACGAGCAGTACTTC; CDR3aa: CSARDRSYEQYF
abundance: -; v_gene: TRBV30; j_gene: TRBJ2-5; d_gene: -; CDR3nt: TGTGCCTGGAGTGAGGGGATAGGAGAGACCCAGTACTTC; CDR3aa: CAWSEGIGETQYF
abundance: few; v_gene: TRBV4-3; j_gene: TRBJ1-2; d_gene: TRBD1; CDR3nt: TGCGCCAGCAGCCAAGATTCGGTCGGACAGGGGCTTATCTATGGCTACACCTTC; CDR3aa: CASSQDSVGQGLIYGYTF
abundance: -; v_gene: TRBV6-4; j_gene: TRBJ2-3; d_gene: -; CDR3nt: TGTGCCAGCAGTCCCGGTCCCCTCACAGATACGCAGTATTTT; CDR3aa: CASSPGPLTDTQYF
abundance: -; v_gene: TRBV15; j_gene: TRBJ2-1; d_gene: -; CDR3nt: TGTGCCACCAGCAGTGGCCAGAGCTCCTACAATGAGCAGTTCTTC; CDR3aa: CATSSGQSSYNEQFF
abundance: many; v_gene: TRBV6-2/TRBV6-3; j_gene: TRBJ1-1; d_gene: -; CDR3nt: TGTGCCAGCAGTTACGAATACACTGAAGCTTTCTTT; CDR3aa: CASSYEYTEAFF
abundance: many; v_gene: TRBV7-9; j_gene: TRBJ2-7; d_gene: -; CDR3nt: TGTGCCAGCAGCCACCCCCCGCTTCCCTACGAGCAGTACTTC; CDR3aa: CASSHPPLPYEQYF
abundance: many; v_gene: TRBV9; j_gene: TRBJ2-5; d_gene: -; CDR3nt: TGTGCCAGCAGCGTATTGGGGGGCCGGGAGACCCAGTACTTC; CDR3aa: CASSVLGGRETQYF
abundance: few; v_gene: TRBV12-3/TRBV12-4; j_gene: TRBJ1-4; d_gene: -; CDR3nt: TGTGCCAGCAGTACCATGGAACAGGGAACAACTAATGAAAAACTGTTTTTT; CDR3aa: CASSTMEQGTTNEKLFF
abundance: -; v_gene: TRBV20-1; j_gene: TRBJ2-5; d_gene: -; CDR3nt: TGCAGTGCTTCAAGGGGCCGGGATCACCAAGAGACCCAGTACTTC; CDR3aa: CSASRGRDHQETQYF
abundance: -; v_gene: TRBV18; j_gene: TRBJ2-3; d_gene: TRBD2; CDR3nt: TGTGCCAGCTCACCCCTCGGACTAGCGGGAGACGAGGACACAGATACGCAGTATTTT; CDR3aa: CASSPLGLAGDEDTDTQYF
abundance: many; v_gene: TRBV4-3; j_gene: TRBJ1-1; d_gene: -; CDR3nt: TGCGCCAGCAGCCAAGGGCACGGGGGTTGGGTGAACACTGAAGCTTTCTTT; CDR3aa: CASSQGHGGWVNTEAFF